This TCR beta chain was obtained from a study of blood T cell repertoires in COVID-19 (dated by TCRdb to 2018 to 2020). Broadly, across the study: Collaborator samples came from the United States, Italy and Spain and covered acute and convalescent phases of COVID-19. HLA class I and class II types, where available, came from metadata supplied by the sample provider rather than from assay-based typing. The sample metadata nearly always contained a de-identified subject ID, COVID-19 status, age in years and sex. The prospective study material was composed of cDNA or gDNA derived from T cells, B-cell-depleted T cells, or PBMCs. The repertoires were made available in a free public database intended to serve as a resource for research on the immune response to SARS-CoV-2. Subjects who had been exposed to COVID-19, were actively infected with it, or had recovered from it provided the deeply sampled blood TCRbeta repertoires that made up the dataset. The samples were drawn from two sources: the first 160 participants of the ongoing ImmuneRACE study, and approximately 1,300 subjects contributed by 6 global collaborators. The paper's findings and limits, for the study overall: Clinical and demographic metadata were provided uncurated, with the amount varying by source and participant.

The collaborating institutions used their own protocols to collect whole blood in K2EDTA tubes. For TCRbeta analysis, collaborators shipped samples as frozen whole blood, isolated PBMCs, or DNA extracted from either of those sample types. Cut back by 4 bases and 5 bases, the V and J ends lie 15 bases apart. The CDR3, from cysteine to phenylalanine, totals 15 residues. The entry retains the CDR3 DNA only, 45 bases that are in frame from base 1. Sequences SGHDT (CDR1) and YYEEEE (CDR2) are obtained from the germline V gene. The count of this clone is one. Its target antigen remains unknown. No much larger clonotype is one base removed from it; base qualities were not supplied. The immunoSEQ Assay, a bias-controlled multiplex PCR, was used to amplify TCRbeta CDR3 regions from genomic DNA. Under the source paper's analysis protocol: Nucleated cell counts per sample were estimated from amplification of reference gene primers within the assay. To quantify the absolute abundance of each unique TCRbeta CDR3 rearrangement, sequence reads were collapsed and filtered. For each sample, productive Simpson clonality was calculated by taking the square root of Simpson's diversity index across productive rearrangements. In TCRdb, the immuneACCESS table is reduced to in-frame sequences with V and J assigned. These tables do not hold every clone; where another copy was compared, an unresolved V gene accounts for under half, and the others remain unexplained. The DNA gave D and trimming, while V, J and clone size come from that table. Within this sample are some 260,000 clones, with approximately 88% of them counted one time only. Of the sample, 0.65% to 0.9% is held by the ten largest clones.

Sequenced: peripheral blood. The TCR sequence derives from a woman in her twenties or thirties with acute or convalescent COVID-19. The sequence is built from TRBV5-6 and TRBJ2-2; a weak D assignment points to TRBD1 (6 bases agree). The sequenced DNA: TGTGCCAGCAGCACTGACAGGAAATGGACCGGGGAGCTGTTTTTT. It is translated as CASSTDRKWTGELFF.